This T cell receptor beta chain appears in the sequencing data of a study of CD8 T cells in Susac syndrome (dated by TCRdb to about 2019). The study in broad terms: Repertoire sequencing was used to test whether CD8+ T cell activation and differentiation in Susac syndrome was antigen driven. General study outcomes and caveats: The study acknowledged that relatively few individuals were included in the TCR sequencing and HLA analysis.

RNA was extracted using the RNeasy kit, and roughly 0.45 to 1 microgram was reverse transcribed with random hexamers. TCR beta CDR3 regions were amplified with the immunoSEQ multiplex PCR assay covering 54 Vbeta and 13 Jbeta segments. To correct PCR amplification bias, a synthetic template baseline was used for both primer optimization and computational correction. The published analysis was carried out like this. Reads were annotated to V, D and J genes per IMGT and analyzed with immunoSEQ Analyzer, keeping only productive sequences. To calculate clonality, Shannon entropy was normalized by log2 of the number of productive unique sequences and then subtracted from one. For each patient and control, public and private clones were evaluated among the 100 most prevalent clones. Clones were defined as Susac-specific if absent from the healthy and MS cohorts, from more than 900 published viral clones and from other ImmuneACCESS disease sequences. TCRdb reran the public reads through fastp at Q25 and MiXCR, keeping productive beta chains. Identical CDR3 proteins give one entry, which carries the most common genes and DNA. The V and J calls here are based on TCRdb, not the publication. The sample records 150,000 to 200,000 distinct CDR3 sequences, around 95% of which are singletons. The ten largest account for around 0.14% of the sample.

For this clonotype: Which antigen it targets is not known. Nothing much larger sits one base from this clone, and base qualities are not available.

Peripheral blood CD8+ and CD4+ T cells from healthy donors, Susac syndrome patients and multiple sclerosis patients were profiled by high-throughput TCR beta sequencing. Healthy donors were age- and sex-matched controls. Bulk CD8+ and CD4+ T cells were purified by magnetic negative isolation, while CD8+ TEMRA cells were enriched using FACS. Blood was collected in EDTA tubes and processed within 24 hours, with PBMCs isolated through density gradient centrifugation. PBMCs intended for TCR sequencing were frozen in liquid nitrogen and were later thawed in a 37 degrees C water bath. Purity of sorted or isolated CD4+, CD8+ and CD8+ TEMRA cells was at least 90%. Its CDR3 holds 11 amino acids, cysteine through phenylalanine. The read is trimmed to its CDR3 DNA, 33 bases read in frame from base 1. The germline V gene (reference sequence) specifies SEHNR as CDR1 and FQNEAQ as CDR2. A distance of 10 bases separates the germline ends of V and J, which lose 5 bases and 14 bases respectively.

Rearrangement joined TRBV7-9 to TRBJ1-6; the D segment could be TRBD1, given 5 matching bases. The receptor was derived from a human donor in good health. The sample taken for sequencing was CD4+ T cells from PBMCs. The CDR3 loop reads CASSREGALHF. The DNA is TGTGCCAGCAGCCGAGAAGGGGCCCTCCACTTT.